A selection of T cell receptor beta chains follows, all from one sample in a study of response to subunit inactivated influenza vaccine. In TCRdb, the RT-PCR reads were re-called with MiXCR into one record per CDR3 protein. The sample lists 430,000 or so distinct CDR3 sequences, about a tenth occurring once. The specimen was PBMCs from blood, collected 45 days after vaccination. Source of these receptors: a man aged 50 to 60 who received an inactivated influenza vaccine. Each CDR3 is given with its conserved first and last residue. The D gene is left open where the match is weak. The listing skips clone size in some rows; elsewhere it reads once, few, many or a size class.

d_call,v_call,j_call,clone_size,cdr3_nt,cdr3_aa
NA,TRBV7-2,TRBJ2-2,few,TGTGCCAGCAGCTTAGTCTCGCTGAACACCGGGGAGCTGTTTTTT,CASSLVSLNTGELFF
NA,TRBV7-6,TRBJ2-5,NA,TGTGCCAGCGGAGATAGGGAGACCCAGTACTTC,CASGDRETQYF
NA,TRBV20-1,TRBJ2-2,NA,TGCAGTGCTAGAGATCACCAGACCACCGTCGGGGAGCTGTTTTTT,CSARDHQTTVGELFF
NA,TRBV7-2,TRBJ2-1,few,TGTGCCAGCAGCCCTCGAGACGGGATTTCGGGATACAATGAGCAGTTCTTC,CASSPRDGISGYNEQFF
TRBD1,TRBV28,TRBJ2-7,NA,TGTGCCATACGACCGGGACAGGAGTACGAGCAGTACTTC,CAIRPGQEYEQYF
NA,TRBV7-2,TRBJ2-7,many,TGTGCCAGCAGCTTAACCAGGGACTTGAACGAGCAGTACTTC,CASSLTRDLNEQYF
TRBD1,TRBV15,TRBJ2-7,few,TGTGCCACCAGCAGAGACCCGGGACAGGGTTACGAGCAGTACTTC,CATSRDPGQGYEQYF
NA,TRBV27,TRBJ2-7,few,TGTGCCAGCAGTTTATCCCCAGCCGGAACGTATGCCTACGAGCAGTACTTC,CASSLSPAGTYAYEQYF
NA,TRBV6-5,TRBJ2-3,many,TGTGCCAGCAGTTACTCGGTAGACACAGATACGCAGTATTTT,CASSYSVDTDTQYF
NA,TRBV21-1,TRBJ2-1,NA,TGTGCCAGCACAAGGAGGGCTAGCGGGACCCCGGAAAATGAGCAGTTCTTC,CASTRRASGTPENEQFF
TRBD1,TRBV4-1,TRBJ2-7,NA,TGCGCCAGCAGCCAAGTTCCCGGACAGGGCCGCCACGAGCAGTACTTC,CASSQVPGQGRHEQYF
TRBD2,TRBV11-2,TRBJ2-1,few,TGTGCCAGCAGCTTAGAGGCTGCGCGGGGGGAAGATGAGCAGTTCTTC,CASSLEAARGEDEQFF
NA,TRBV9,TRBJ2-1,few,TGTGCCAGCAGCGTTACTCGGGATGAGCAGTTCTTC,CASSVTRDEQFF
NA,TRBV6-6,TRBJ1-2,many,TGTGCCAGCAGTTACTCAGAGGGGAGGACTTTC,CASSYSEGRTF
NA,TRBV12-3/TRBV12-4,TRBJ2-1,many,TGTGCCAGCATCGCTGAGGGTTACAATGAGCAGTTCTTC,CASIAEGYNEQFF
NA,TRBV5-1,TRBJ2-5,NA,TGCGCCAGCCAACCCAGCCCGACCCCGGGAGAGACCCAGTACTTC,CASQPSPTPGETQYF
NA,TRBV6-1,TRBJ1-6,few,TGTGCCAGCAGTGACTTGGACAGCAATTCACCCCTCCACTTT,CASSDLDSNSPLHF
NA,TRBV15,TRBJ2-5,many,TGTGCCACCAGCAAACAGGAGACCCAGTACTTC,CATSKQETQYF
TRBD1,TRBV20-1,TRBJ1-1,NA,TGCAGTGCCAGAGACAGGGAACGCGGCACTGAAGCTTTCTTT,CSARDRERGTEAFF
NA,TRBV6-1,TRBJ1-5,NA,TGTGCCAGCAGCCGGGGCATTAATAGCAATCAGCCCCAGCATTTT,CASSRGINSNQPQHF
TRBD1,TRBV27,TRBJ2-7,few,TGTGCCAGCAGTTCCCGCCGACAGGGGGTGAGCCACGAGCAGTACTTC,CASSSRRQGVSHEQYF
NA,TRBV29-1,TRBJ2-2,NA,TGCAGCGTGCCTGAACCGGGACCTCTTAACACCGGGGAGCTGTTTTTT,CSVPEPGPLNTGELFF
NA,TRBV7-2,TRBJ2-1,few,TGTGCCAGCAGCTTGGATTCCCCTGGAAATGAGCAGTTCTTC,CASSLDSPGNEQFF
TRBD2,TRBV7-3,TRBJ2-1,few,TGTGCCAGCAGCTTAGTCTCTAGCGGGAGGATCAGGGTCAATGAGCAGTTCTTC,CASSLVSSGRIRVNEQFF
NA,TRBV12-3/TRBV12-4,TRBJ1-2,NA,TGTGCCAGCAGTCCATCACCCGGCGGTGGCTACACCTTC,CASSPSPGGGYTF
NA,TRBV5-1,TRBJ2-3,NA,TGCGCCAGCAGCTTCTCTCGGTTCACAGATACGCAGTATTTT,CASSFSRFTDTQYF
NA,TRBV28,TRBJ1-5,few,TGTGCCAGCAGTTTGCAGGGCCATCAGCCCCAGCATTTT,CASSLQGHQPQHF
NA,TRBV4-1,TRBJ2-7,NA,TGCGCCAGCAGCCCCCTGGGCCAACGAGGGCAATACGAGCAGTACTTC,CASSPLGQRGQYEQYF
NA,TRBV6-2/TRBV6-3,TRBJ1-5,few,TGTGCCAGCAGTAAGACAGGCAATCAGCCCCAGCATTTT,CASSKTGNQPQHF